Below, 11 T cell receptor beta chains from the same sample are listed, as sequenced in a study of T cells in Graves' hyperthyroidism and ophthalmopathy. Researchers took RNA transcripts and amplified the TCR beta CDR3 regions from them. TCR CDR3 underwent first-round RT-PCR with the HTBI primer set. TCRdb re-analysed the multiplex PCR reads in MiXCR, keeping a single row per CDR3 protein. The top ten clones hold about 12% of a sample with hundreds of thousands of distinct CDR3 sequences, around 15% of them seen once. The sample comprised blood. The receptors originated from a young man with Graves' ophthalmopathy.

V and J are TRBV18 and TRBJ2-5; 10 bases agree with TRBD2. The V gene's germline CDR1 is KGHSH and CDR2 LQKENI. V lost 3 bases, J lost 3 bases, and 10 bases stayed unmatched. The CDR3 totals 17 residues. Here the CDR3 reads CASSPLAGARREETQYF. The CDR3 nucleotides are TGTGCCAGCTCACCCCTAGCGGGGGCTCGACGGGAAGAGACCCAGTACTTC.

Of note for this clonotype: A read error is possible here, since a much larger clone lies one base away. The chain carries TRBV12-3 or TRBV12-4 and TRBJ2-2, with D perhaps TRBD1 (5 bases). Trimming pared 6 bases from V and 5 bases from J, leaving 16 bases between. The CDR3 length is 15 residues. Here the CDR3 reads CASRHTWGNTGELFF. CDR3 DNA: TGTGCCAGCAGGCATACCTGGGGCAATACCGGGGAGCTGTTTTTT.

V gene TRBV6-5 combines with J gene TRBJ2-7; 11 bases agree with TRBD2. Germline trimming cut 0 bases from V and 4 bases from J; bases unmatched to any gene: 2. CDR1 is MNHEY and CDR2 is SVGAGI in the germline V gene. The CDR3 is 15 amino acids. CDR3 sequence: CASSYSGLAEYEQYF. DNA of the CDR3: TGTGCCAGCAGTTACTCGGGACTAGCGGAGTACGAGCAGTACTTC.

This clonotype was found many times. V and J are TRBV6-1 and TRBJ1-1; D gene ambiguous. V was clipped by 6 bases and J by 0 bases, with 11 bases between them. CDR1 and CDR2 (germline): MNHNS, SASEGT. The CDR3 runs 14 residues. The CDR3 coding sequence is TGTGCCAGCAGCCCCAATGAGATGAACACTGAAGCTTTCTTT. Its translation is CASSPNEMNTEAFF.

As to this clonotype: One base away lies a much larger clone, so this may be a sequencing read error. J is TRBJ2-7 and V is TRBV6-2 or TRBV6-3, with unresolved D. This CDR3 comprises 12 residues. Germline CDR1 MNHEY, CDR2 SVGEGT. In nucleotides, the CDR3 is TGTGCCAGCGGTTACGTGGCCTACGAGCAGTACTTC. As protein: CASGYVAYEQYF.

This clonotype was seen only a few times. This chain uses TRBV9 with TRBJ2-1; D is possibly TRBD2 (6 bases). The CDR3 runs 13 residues. V was pared by 2 bases and J by 6 bases, with 9 bases between. Per the germline V gene, CDR1 is SGDLS and CDR2 is YYNGEE. CDR3 DNA sequence: TGTGCCAGCAGCGTGTGGGACTTCAATGAGCAGTTCTTC. It encodes CASSVWDFNEQFF.

This clonotype occurred many times. This chain connects TRBV18 to TRBJ2-3, with D possibly matching TRBD2 (6 bases). With 1 base removed from V and 1 base from J, the gap between germline ends came to 9 bases. The CDR3 loop spans 15 amino acids. CDR1 is KGHSH and CDR2 is LQKENI in the germline V gene. CDR3 bases: TGTGCCAGCTCACCACAGGAGGGCGGCACAGATACGCAGTATTTT. Translating it yields CASSPQEGGTDTQYF.

This clonotype appeared many times. The DNA for the CDR3 is TGCAGCGTTGGGGACATCGGTTATGGCTACACCTTC. Its protein is CSVGDIGYGYTF. This chain connects TRBV29-1 to TRBJ1-2; possible D gene TRBD1, 6 bases. V was pared by 4 bases and J by 5 bases, with 11 bases between. The CDR3 consists of 12 residues. CDR1 is SQVTM, CDR2 ANQGSEA, per germline.

This clonotype was seen repeatedly, ten times or more. This chain joins TRBV7-2 and TRBJ2-1, with a tentative D call TRBD2 (6 bases). Germline V gene sequence: CDR1 SGHTA, CDR2 FQGNSA. V lost 5 bases and J 0 bases, leaving 14 bases between the germline ends. The CDR3 loop spans 16 amino acids. CDR3 amino acids: CASSPGLTSSYNEQFF. Written as DNA, the CDR3 is TGTGCCAGCAGCCCGGGACTCACTAGCTCCTACAATGAGCAGTTCTTC.

This clonotype was counted only a few times. The chain uses TRBV6-1 and TRBJ2-6; 7 bases are shared with TRBD1. The J segment lost 2 bases and the V segment lost 5 bases, leaving 6 bases of the junction unmatched. Germline V gene sequence: CDR1 MNHNS, CDR2 SASEGT. There are 16 residues in the CDR3. The chain's CDR3 is CASSFPDRAGANVLTF. For the CDR3, the DNA is TGTGCCAGCAGTTTCCCTGACAGGGCTGGGGCCAACGTCCTGACTTTC.

As for this clonotype: Possible read error: a much larger clone is one base away. The chain has TRBV18 and TRBJ1-5; 8 bases line up with TRBD1. The CDR3 spans 15 residues. Germline CDR1 is KGHSH and CDR2 is LQKENI. The chain's CDR3 is CACSPADRGNQPQHF. The CDR3, as DNA: TGTGCCTGCTCACCGGCGGACAGGGGCAATCAGCCCCAGCATTTT.